Below are 3 T cell receptor beta chains sequenced from a single sample in a study of identifying expanded T cells in peripheral blood. The data were produced by immunoSEQ multiplex PCR, yet TCRdb's version contains in-frame clones alone and is incomplete. The table records roughly 130,000 clones, around nine tenths of them present only once. Sequences were obtained from blood. These receptors all stem from a person aged 18 to 75 in good health.

This clone appeared once. The chain links TRBV5-1 to TRBJ2-3; 9 positions match TRBD2. The germline V gene has CDR1 SGHRS and CDR2 YFSETQ. The J segment lost 4 bases and the V segment lost 0 bases, leaving 3 bases of the junction unmatched. This CDR3 spans 15 amino acids. The chain's CDR3 is CASSLEAGGPDTQYF. The CDR3 DNA reads TGCGCCAGCAGCTTGGAAGCGGGGGGCCCAGATACGCAGTATTTT.

V is TRBV6-1 and J is TRBJ1-1; weak D call: TRBD1 (6 bases). The germline gives CDR1 MNHNS, CDR2 SASEGT. V shed 5 bases and J shed 5 bases, with 12 bases lying between them. The CDR3 runs 13 residues. CDR3 region: CASSLQGRTEAFF. The CDR3 nucleotides read TGTGCCAGCAGTTTACAGGGAAGAACTGAAGCTTTCTTT.

The CDR3 reads CASTSAVTDTQYF. For the CDR3, the DNA is TGTGCCAGCACTAGCGCTGTCACAGATACGCAGTATTTT. The rearrangement joins TRBV6-1 to TRBJ2-3; a possible D gene is TRBD2 (6 bases). With 7 bases removed from V and 2 bases from J, the gap between germline ends came to 10 bases. The V gene's germline CDR1 is MNHNS and CDR2 SASEGT. The CDR3 totals 13 residues.